These 5 T cell receptor beta chains came from one sample sequenced in a study of cytomegalovirus exposure and HLA in healthy donors. The study ran its PCR with 60 Vbeta and 13 Jbeta primers. TCRdb's copy holds only in-frame clones and misses some; the assay was immunoSEQ multiplex PCR. This sample has under 200,000 clones, with almost 85% found just once. Material for sequencing was PBMCs. The receptors were sampled from a boy between 5 and 17 years old in good health and CMV-seronegative.

The chain recombines TRBV9 with TRBJ1-5; D perhaps matches TRBD1 (6 bases). V lost 0 bases and J 4 bases, leaving 23 bases between the germline ends. The CDR3 covers 19 residues. Looked up from germline, CDR1 is SGDLS and CDR2 is YYNGEE. The CDR3: CASSVVSSGTPNLNQPQHF. The CDR3 coding sequence is TGTGCCAGCAGCGTAGTTAGTTCGGGGACACCCAATTTGAATCAGCCCCAGCATTTT.

A few counts support this clone. The chain uses TRBV2 and TRBJ2-3; 10 bases are shared with TRBD2. The CDR3 runs to 15 residues. CDR1 and CDR2 from the germline V gene are SNHLY and FYNNEI. V shed 5 bases, J shed 2 bases, and the junction held 4 bases outside the gene matches. The CDR3 coding sequence is TGTGCCAGCAGTCTAGCGGGGGTCCCCACAGATACGCAGTATTTT. Amino acid sequence: CASSLAGVPTDTQYF.

The V and J genes are TRBV5-1 and TRBJ1-1; 8 bases match TRBD1. This CDR3 comprises 14 residues. Trimming cost V 6 bases and J 1 base; bases outside gene matches: 5. Germline-derived CDR1 and CDR2 are SGHRS and YFSETQ. The DNA of the CDR3 is TGCGCCAGCACCTGGGACAGGACGAACACTGAAGCTTTCTTT. Protein sequence: CASTWDRTNTEAFF.

The chain links TRBV2 to TRBJ1-1; D is undetermined. Germline lookup yields CDR1 SNHLY and CDR2 FYNNEI. The CDR3 consists of 10 residues. The V gene lost 7 bases and the J gene lost 5 bases, with 5 bases spanning the gap. The CDR3 is CASKRTEAFF. CDR3 bases: TGTGCCAGCAAGCGAACTGAAGCTTTCTTT. The entire variable domain, with the rest obtained from reference TRBV2 and TRBJ1-1, is as follows: EPEVTQTPSHQVTQMGQEVILRCVPISNHLYFYWYRQILGQKVEFLVSFYNNEISEKSEIFDDQFSVERPDGSNFTLKIRSTKLEDSAMYFCASKRTEAFFGQGTRLTVV.

The count of this clone is one. V and J are TRBV2 and TRBJ2-1, with D perhaps TRBD2 (6 bases). Trimming removed 2 bases at V and 4 bases at J, with 12 bases between. The CDR3 sequence is 15 residues long. CDR1 and CDR2 (germline): SNHLY, FYNNEI. The CDR3 region is CASSERTMWYNEQFF. The CDR3 DNA reads TGTGCCAGCAGTGAAAGGACTATGTGGTACAATGAGCAGTTCTTC. The whole variable domain, filled in from reference TRBV2 and TRBJ2-1, reads EPEVTQTPSHQVTQMGQEVILRCVPISNHLYFYWYRQILGQKVEFLVSFYNNEISEKSEIFDDQFSVERPDGSNFTLKIRSTKLEDSAMYFCASSERTMWYNEQFFGPGTRLTVL.